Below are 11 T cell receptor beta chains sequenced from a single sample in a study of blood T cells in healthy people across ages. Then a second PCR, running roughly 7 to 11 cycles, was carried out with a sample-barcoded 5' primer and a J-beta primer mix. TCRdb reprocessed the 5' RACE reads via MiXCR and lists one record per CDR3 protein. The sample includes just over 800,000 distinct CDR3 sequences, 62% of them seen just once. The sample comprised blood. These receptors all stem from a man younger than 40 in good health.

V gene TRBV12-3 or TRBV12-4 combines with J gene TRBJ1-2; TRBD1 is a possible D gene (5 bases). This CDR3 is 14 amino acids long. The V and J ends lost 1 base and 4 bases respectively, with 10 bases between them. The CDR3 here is CASSLGQNTYGYTF. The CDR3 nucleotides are TGTGCCAGCAGTTTAGGACAGAATACCTATGGCTACACCTTC.

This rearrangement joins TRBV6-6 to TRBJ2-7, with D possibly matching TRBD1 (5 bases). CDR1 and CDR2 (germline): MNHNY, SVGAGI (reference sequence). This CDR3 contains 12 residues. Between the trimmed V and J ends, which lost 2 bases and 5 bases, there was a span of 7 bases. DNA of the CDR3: TGTGCCAGCAGTTACCAGGGCGACGAGCAGTACTTC. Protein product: CASSYQGDEQYF.

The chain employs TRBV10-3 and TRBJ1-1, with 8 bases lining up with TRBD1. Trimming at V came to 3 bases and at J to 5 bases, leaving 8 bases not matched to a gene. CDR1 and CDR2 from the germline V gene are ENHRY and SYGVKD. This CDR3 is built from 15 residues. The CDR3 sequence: CAISDPGQGRTEAFF. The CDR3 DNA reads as TGTGCCATCAGTGACCCTGGACAGGGCAGGACTGAAGCTTTCTTT.

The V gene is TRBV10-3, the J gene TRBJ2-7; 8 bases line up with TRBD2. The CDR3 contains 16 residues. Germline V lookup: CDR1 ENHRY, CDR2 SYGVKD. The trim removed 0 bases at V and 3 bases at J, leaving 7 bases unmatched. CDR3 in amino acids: CAISESIIAGFYEQYF. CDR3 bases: TGTGCCATCAGTGAGTCGATAATAGCGGGGTTCTACGAGCAGTACTTC.

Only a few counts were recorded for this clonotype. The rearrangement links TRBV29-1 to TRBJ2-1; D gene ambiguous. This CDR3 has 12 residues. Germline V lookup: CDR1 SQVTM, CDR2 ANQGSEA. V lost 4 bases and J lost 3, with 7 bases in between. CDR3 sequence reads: CSVVHIYNEQFF. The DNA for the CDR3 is TGCAGCGTTGTTCACATCTACAATGAGCAGTTCTTC.

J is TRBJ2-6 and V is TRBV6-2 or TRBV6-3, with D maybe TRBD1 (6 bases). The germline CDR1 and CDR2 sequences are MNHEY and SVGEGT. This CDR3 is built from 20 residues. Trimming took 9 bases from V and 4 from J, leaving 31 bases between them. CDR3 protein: CASNAIPGTHLYTGANVLTF. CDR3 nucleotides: TGTGCCAGTAACGCCATCCCCGGGACACATCTATACACCGGGGCCAACGTCCTGACTTTC.

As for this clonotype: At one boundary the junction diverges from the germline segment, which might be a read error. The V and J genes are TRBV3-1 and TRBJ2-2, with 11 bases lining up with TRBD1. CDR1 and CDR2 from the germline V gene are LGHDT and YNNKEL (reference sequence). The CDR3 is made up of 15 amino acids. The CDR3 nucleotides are TGTGCCAGCAGCCTGGGGACAGGGGGTCCCGGGGGGCTGTTTTTT. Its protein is CASSLGTGGPGGLFF.

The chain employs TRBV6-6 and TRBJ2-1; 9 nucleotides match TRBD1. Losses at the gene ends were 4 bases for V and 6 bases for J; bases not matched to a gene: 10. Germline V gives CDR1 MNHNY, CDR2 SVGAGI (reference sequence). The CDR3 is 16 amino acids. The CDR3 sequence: CASSLSDRGALNEQFF. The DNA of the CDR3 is TGTGCCAGCAGTTTATCGGACAGGGGAGCTCTCAATGAGCAGTTCTTC.

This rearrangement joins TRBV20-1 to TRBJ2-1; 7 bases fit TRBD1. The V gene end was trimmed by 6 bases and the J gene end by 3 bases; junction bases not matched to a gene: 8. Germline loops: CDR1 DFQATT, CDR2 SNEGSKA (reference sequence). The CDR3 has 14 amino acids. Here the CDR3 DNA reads TGCAGTGCACCAGAACAGGGGTACTACAATGAGCAGTTCTTC. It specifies CSAPEQGYYNEQFF.

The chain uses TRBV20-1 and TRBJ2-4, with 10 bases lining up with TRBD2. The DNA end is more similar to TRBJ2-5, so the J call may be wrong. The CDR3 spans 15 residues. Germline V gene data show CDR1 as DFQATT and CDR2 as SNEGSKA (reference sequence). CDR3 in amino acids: CSARDPRTSGETQYF. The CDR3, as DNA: TGCAGTGCTAGAGATCCGCGGACTAGCGGAGAGACCCAGTACTTC.

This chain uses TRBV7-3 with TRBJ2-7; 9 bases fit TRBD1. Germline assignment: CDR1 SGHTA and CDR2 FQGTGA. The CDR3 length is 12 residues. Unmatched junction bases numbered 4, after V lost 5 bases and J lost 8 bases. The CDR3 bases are TGTGCCAGCAGCCCAGGACAGGGGAAGCAGTACTTC. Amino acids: CASSPGQGKQYF.